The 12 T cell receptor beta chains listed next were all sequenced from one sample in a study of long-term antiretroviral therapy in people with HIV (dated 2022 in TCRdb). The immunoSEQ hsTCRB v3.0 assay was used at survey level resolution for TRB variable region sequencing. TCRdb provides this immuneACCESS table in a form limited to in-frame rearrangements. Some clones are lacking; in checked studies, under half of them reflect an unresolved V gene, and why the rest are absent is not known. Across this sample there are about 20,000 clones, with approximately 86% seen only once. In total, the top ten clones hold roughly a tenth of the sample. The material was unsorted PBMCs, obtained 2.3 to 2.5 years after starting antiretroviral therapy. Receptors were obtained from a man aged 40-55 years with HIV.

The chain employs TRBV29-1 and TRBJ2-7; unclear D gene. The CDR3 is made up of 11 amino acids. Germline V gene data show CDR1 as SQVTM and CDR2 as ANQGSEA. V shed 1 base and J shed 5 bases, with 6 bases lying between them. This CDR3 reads CSVEAVHEQYF. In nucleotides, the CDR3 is TGCAGCGTTGAAGCGGTCCACGAGCAGTACTTC.

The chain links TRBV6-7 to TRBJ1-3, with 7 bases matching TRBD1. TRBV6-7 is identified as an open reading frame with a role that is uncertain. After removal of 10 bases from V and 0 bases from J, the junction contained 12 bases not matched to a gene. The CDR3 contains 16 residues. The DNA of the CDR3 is TGTGCCACCGGGACAGCTTCCACCACCTCTGGAAACACCATATATTTT. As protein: CATGTASTTSGNTIYF.

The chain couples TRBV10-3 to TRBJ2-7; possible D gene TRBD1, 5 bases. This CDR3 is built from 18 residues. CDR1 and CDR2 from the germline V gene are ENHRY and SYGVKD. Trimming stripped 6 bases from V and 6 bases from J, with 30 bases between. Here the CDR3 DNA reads TGTGCCATCAGCGAGACGCTCCCGGACAAAAGTTGGTTCGTCGAGCAGTACTTC. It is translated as CAISETLPDKSWFVEQYF.

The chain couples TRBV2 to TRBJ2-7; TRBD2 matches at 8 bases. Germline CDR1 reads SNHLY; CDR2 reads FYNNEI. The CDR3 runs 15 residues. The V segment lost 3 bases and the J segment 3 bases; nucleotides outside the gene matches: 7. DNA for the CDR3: TGTGCCAGCAGTGACCCGACTAGCGTACTCTACGAGCAGTACTTC. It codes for CASSDPTSVLYEQYF.

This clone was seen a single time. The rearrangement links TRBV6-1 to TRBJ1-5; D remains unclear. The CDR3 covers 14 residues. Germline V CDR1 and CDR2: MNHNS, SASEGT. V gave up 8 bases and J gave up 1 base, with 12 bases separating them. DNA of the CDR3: TGTGCCAGCTCGCCCACGGTCAGCAATCAGCCCCAGCATTTT. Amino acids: CASSPTVSNQPQHF.

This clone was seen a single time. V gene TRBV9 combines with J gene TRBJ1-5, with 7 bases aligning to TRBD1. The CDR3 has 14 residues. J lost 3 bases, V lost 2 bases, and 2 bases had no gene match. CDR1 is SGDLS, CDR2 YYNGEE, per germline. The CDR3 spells CASSVTGTNQPQHF. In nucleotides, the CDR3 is TGTGCCAGCAGCGTGACAGGGACCAATCAGCCCCAGCATTTT.

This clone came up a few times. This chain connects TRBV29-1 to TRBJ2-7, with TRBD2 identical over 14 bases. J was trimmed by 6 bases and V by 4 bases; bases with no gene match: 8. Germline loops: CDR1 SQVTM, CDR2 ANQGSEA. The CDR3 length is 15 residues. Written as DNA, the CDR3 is TGCAGCGTTGTACAAGGGACTAGCGGGAGTGGCGAGCAGTACTTC. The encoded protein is CSVVQGTSGSGEQYF.

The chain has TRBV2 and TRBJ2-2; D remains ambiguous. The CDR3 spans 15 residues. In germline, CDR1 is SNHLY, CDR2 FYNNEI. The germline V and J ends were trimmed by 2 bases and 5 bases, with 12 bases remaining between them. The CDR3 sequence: CASSEKAWGTGELFF. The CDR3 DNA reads TGTGCCAGCAGTGAAAAAGCGTGGGGAACCGGGGAGCTGTTTTTT.

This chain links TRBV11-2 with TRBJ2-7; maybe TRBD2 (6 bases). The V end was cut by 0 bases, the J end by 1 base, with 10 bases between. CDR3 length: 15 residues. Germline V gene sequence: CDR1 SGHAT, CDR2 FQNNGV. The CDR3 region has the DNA TGTGCCAGCAGCTTAGATTTGGGGGGATCCTACGAGCAGTACTTC. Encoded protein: CASSLDLGGSYEQYF. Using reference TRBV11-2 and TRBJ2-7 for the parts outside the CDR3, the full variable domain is EAGVAQSPRYKIIEKRQSVAFWCNPISGHATLYWYQQILGQGPKLLIQFQNNGVVDDSQLPKDRFSAERLKGVDSTLKIQPAKLEDSAVYLCASSLDLGGSYEQYFGPGTRLTVT.

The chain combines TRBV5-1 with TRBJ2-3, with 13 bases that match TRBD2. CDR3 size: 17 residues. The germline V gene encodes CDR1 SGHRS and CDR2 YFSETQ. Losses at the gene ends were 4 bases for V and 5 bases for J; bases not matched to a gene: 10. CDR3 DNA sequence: TGCGCCAGCAGCAAGTCCTCGGGACTAGCGGGATTAGATACGCAGTATTTT. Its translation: CASSKSSGLAGLDTQYF.

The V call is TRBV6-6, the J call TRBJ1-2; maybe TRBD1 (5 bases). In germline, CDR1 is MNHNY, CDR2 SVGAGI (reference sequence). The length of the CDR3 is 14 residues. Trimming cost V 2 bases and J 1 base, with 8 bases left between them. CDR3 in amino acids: CASSYDRFNYGYTF. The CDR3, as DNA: TGTGCCAGCAGTTACGACAGATTTAACTATGGCTACACCTTC.

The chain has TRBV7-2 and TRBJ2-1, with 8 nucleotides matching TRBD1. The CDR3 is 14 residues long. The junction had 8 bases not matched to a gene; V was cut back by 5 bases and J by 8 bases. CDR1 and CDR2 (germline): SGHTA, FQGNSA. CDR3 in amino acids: CASSRRTGLDEQFF. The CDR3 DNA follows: TGTGCCAGCAGCCGCCGGACAGGGCTGGATGAGCAGTTCTTC.